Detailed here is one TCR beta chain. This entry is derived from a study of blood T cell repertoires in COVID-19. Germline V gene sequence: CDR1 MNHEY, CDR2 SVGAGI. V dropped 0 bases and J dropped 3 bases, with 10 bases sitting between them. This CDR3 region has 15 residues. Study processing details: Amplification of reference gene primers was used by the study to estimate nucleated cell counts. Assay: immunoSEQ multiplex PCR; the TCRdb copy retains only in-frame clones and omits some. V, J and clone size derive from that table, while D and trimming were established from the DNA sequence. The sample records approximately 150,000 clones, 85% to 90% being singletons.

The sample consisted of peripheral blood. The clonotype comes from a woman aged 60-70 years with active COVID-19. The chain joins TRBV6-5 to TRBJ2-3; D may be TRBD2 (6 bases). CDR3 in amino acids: CASSYSGSSTDTQYF. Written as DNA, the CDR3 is TGTGCCAGCAGTTACTCCGGGAGTTCGACAGATACGCAGTATTTT.